Following are 32 T cell receptor beta chains from one sample sequenced in a study of T cell responses to AZD1222 COVID-19 vaccine. TCRdb's table, derived via immunoSEQ multiplex PCR, lists solely in-frame clones and lacks some. Altogether 180,000 or so clones are present, about 94% being singletons, with the ten largest covering about 1%. This specimen consisted of peripheral blood, obtained 28 days after the second AZD1222 dose. The receptor set was obtained from an adult who received the AZD1222 COVID-19 vaccine.

The gene calls are TRBV10-3 and TRBJ2-7, with D possibly matching TRBD1 (6 bases). V shed 3 bases and J shed 3 bases, with 12 bases lying between them. The CDR3 consists of 14 residues. CDR1 ENHRY and CDR2 SYGVKD come from the germline V gene. The CDR3 region has the DNA TGTGCCATCAGTGACCTAGGACAGAACTACGAGCAGTACTTC. Amino acids: CAISDLGQNYEQYF.

Here the CDR3 reads CASSLGGERSRYEQYF. DNA of the CDR3: TGTGCCAGCAGCTTGGGAGGGGAGCGGAGCCGCTACGAGCAGTACTTC. J is TRBJ2-7 and V is TRBV5-4, with D perhaps being TRBD1 or TRBD2 (5 bases each). Germline values: CDR1 SGHNT, CDR2 YYREEE (reference sequence). Trimming pared 0 bases from V and 3 bases from J, leaving 16 bases between. CDR3 length equals 16 residues.

This clone was counted a single time. This chain joins TRBV6-4 and TRBJ2-2; possible D gene TRBD1, 6 bases. Trimming stripped 4 bases from V and 4 bases from J, with 10 bases between. The CDR3 spans 14 residues. In germline, CDR1 is MRHNA, CDR2 SNTAGT. Here the CDR3 reads CASSAGAGTGELFF. The CDR3 DNA reads as TGTGCCAGCAGTGCAGGGGCGGGCACCGGGGAGCTGTTTTTT.

The rearrangement joins TRBV30 to TRBJ2-5; tentatively, D is TRBD2 (5 bases). This CDR3 spans 13 amino acids. Germline CDR1 reads GTSNPN; CDR2 reads SVGIG (reference sequence). The CDR3 spells CARSSGDQETQYF. Written as DNA, the CDR3 is TGTGCTCGCTCCAGCGGAGACCAAGAGACCCAGTACTTC.

V usage is TRBV5-4 and J usage is TRBJ1-3; possibly TRBD1 for D (5 bases). This CDR3 comprises 14 residues. The germline gives CDR1 SGHNT, CDR2 YYREEE (reference sequence). V was clipped by 4 bases and J by 3 bases, with 11 bases between them. In DNA form, the CDR3 reads TGTGCCAGCAGCCCCACAGGCGGTGGAAACACCATATATTTT. Protein product: CASSPTGGGNTIYF. Together with reference TRBV5-4 and TRBJ1-3, the CDR3 gives the full variable domain: ETGVTQSPTHLIKTRGQQVTLRCSSQSGHNTVSWYQQALGQGPQFIFQYYREEENGRGNFPPRFSGLQFPNYSSELNVNALELDDSALYLCASSPTGGGNTIYFGEGSWLTVV.

The chain carries TRBV7-2 and TRBJ1-2; 11 bases match TRBD1. Trimming cost V 5 bases and J 8 bases; bases outside gene matches: 16. The CDR3 is made up of 17 amino acids. In germline, CDR1 is SGHTA, CDR2 FQGNSA. CDR3 sequence reads: CASSLKGQGVMAGGYTF. CDR3 coding DNA: TGTGCCAGCAGCCTTAAGGGACAGGGGGTAATGGCGGGAGGCTACACCTTC.

This clone was found once. The chain has TRBV6-5 and TRBJ2-7; TRBD1 matches 10 bases. This CDR3 is built from 16 residues. Trimming took 2 bases from V and 3 from J; bases not matched to a gene: 7. Per germline, CDR1 MNHEY and CDR2 SVGAGI. The CDR3 here is CASSYTSRDRGYEQYF. CDR3 DNA sequence: TGTGCCAGCAGTTACACCTCCCGGGACAGGGGCTACGAGCAGTACTTC.

CDR3 region: CASSVTGDPNQPQHF. The CDR3 nucleotides read TGTGCCAGCAGCGTAACAGGGGACCCCAATCAGCCCCAGCATTTT. This chain joins TRBV9 and TRBJ1-5, with TRBD1 matching over 7 bases. The CDR3 runs to 15 residues. V lost 1 base and J lost 3; bases outside the gene matches: 4. Germline CDR1 reads SGDLS; CDR2 reads YYNGEE.

V gene TRBV13 combines with J gene TRBJ2-6; D is undetermined. V lost 6 bases and J 0 bases, leaving 18 bases between the germline ends. The CDR3 sequence is 18 residues long. Germline lookup yields CDR1 PRHDT and CDR2 FYEKMQ (reference sequence). The CDR3 DNA reads as TGTGCCAGCAGAGGTGGGGTTGCCAACTTCTCTGGGGCCAACGTCCTGACTTTC. This gives the protein CASRGGVANFSGANVLTF.

The chain recombines TRBV7-2 with TRBJ1-1; D not resolved. V was pared by 4 bases and J by 8 bases, with 8 bases between. The length of the CDR3 is 11 residues. CDR1 is SGHTA and CDR2 is FQGNSA in the germline V gene. CDR3 bases: TGTGCCAGCAGCTCGGCCGGGGAAGCTTTCTTT. It codes for CASSSAGEAFF.

The chain combines TRBV14 with TRBJ1-6, with 7 bases matching TRBD1. V gave up 2 bases and J gave up 10 bases; unmatched junction bases: 2. Germline CDR1 and CDR2: SGHDN and FVKESK. This CDR3 is built from 13 residues. CDR3 in amino acids: CASSQWTGSPLHF. CDR3 nucleotide sequence: TGTGCCAGCAGCCAATGGACAGGCTCACCCCTCCACTTT.

The chain links TRBV24-1 to TRBJ2-7; 9 bases fit TRBD1. Germline loops: CDR1 KGHDR, CDR2 SFDVKD. The length of the CDR3 is 13 residues. The CDR3 loop reads CAGSRDRAYEQYF. The CDR3 DNA follows: TGTGCTGGTTCCCGGGACAGGGCGTACGAGCAGTACTTC.

The CDR3 reads CASSAKGQGSYNEQFF. The CDR3 bases are TGTGCCAGCAGCGCAAAGGGACAGGGGAGCTACAATGAGCAGTTCTTC. The chain employs TRBV9 and TRBJ2-1, with TRBD1 identical over 10 bases. Germline CDR1 SGDLS, CDR2 YYNGEE. The CDR3 consists of 16 residues. V dropped 3 bases and J dropped 3; count of bases not matched to a gene: 6.

The genes are TRBV3-1 (or the pseudogene TRBV3-2) and TRBJ2-1; a possible D gene is TRBD1 (6 bases). CDR1 is LGHDT, CDR2 YNNKEL, per germline (reference sequence). CDR3 length equals 14 residues. Trimming left V 4 bases short and J 10 bases short, with 17 bases between. The CDR3 DNA is TGTGCCAGCAGCCGTCAGGGGCTAGCAGGCGAGCAGTTCTTC. Its translation: CASSRQGLAGEQFF.

The V gene is TRBV28, the J gene TRBJ1-2; D is unresolved. CDR3 length equals 12 residues. Germline V gene sequence: CDR1 MDHEN, CDR2 SYDVKM. V shed 5 bases and J shed 0 bases, with 4 bases lying between them. DNA for the CDR3: TGTGCCAGCAGTGGGGCTAACTATGGCTACACCTTC. This codes for CASSGANYGYTF.

The chain is built from TRBV10-1 and TRBJ1-1; D is possibly TRBD1 (5 bases). This CDR3 comprises 15 residues. V was cut by 2 bases and J by 4 bases, with 14 bases left in between. CDR1 and CDR2 from the germline V gene are WNHNN and SYGVQD (reference sequence). The chain's CDR3 is CASSERGLGATEAFF. DNA of the CDR3: TGCGCCAGCAGTGAGCGGGGATTAGGGGCCACTGAAGCTTTCTTT.

The chain carries TRBV29-1 and TRBJ1-2, with 7 bases fitting TRBD1. This CDR3 region has 13 residues. Per germline, CDR1 SQVTM and CDR2 ANQGSEA. V trimming: 3 bases; J trimming: 2 bases; junction bases outside the gene matches: 3. CDR3 sequence (DNA): TGCAGCGTTGATACAGGGGAAAACTATGGCTACACCTTC. This translates into CSVDTGENYGYTF. The entire variable domain, with the rest obtained from reference TRBV29-1 and TRBJ1-2, is as follows: SAVISQKPSRDICQRGTSLTIQCQVDSQVTMMFWYRQQPGQSLTLIATANQGSEATYESGFVIDKFPISRPNLTFSTLTVSNMSPEDSSIYLCSVDTGENYGYTFGSGTRLTVV.

The rearrangement uses TRBV7-6 and TRBJ2-1, with D possibly being TRBD1 or TRBD2 (5 bases each). Germline V lookup: CDR1 SGHVS, CDR2 FNYEAQ. The CDR3 is made up of 11 amino acids. Deletions cut 3 bases from V and 10 bases from J, with 7 bases between. The CDR3 nucleotides read TGTGCCAGCAGCTTCGGGGACGAGCAGTTCTTC. Translated: CASSFGDEQFF.

The CDR3 region is CATSARGGLQETQYF. The CDR3 coding sequence is TGTGCCACCAGTGCGCGGGGAGGGCTACAAGAGACCCAGTACTTC. V usage is TRBV24-1 and J usage is TRBJ2-5, with TRBD2 matching over 7 bases. Germline V CDR1 and CDR2: KGHDR, SFDVKD. There are 15 residues in the CDR3. Germline trimming cut 5 bases from V and 2 bases from J; bases unmatched to any gene: 7.

The chain carries TRBV15 and TRBJ1-5; D is ambiguous. This CDR3 region has 13 residues. Per the germline V gene, CDR1 is LNHNV and CDR2 is YYDKDF (reference sequence). The V end was cut by 0 bases, the J end by 6 bases, with 6 bases between. The DNA of the CDR3 is TGTGCCACCAGCAGAGAGGCGTTTCAGCCCCAGCATTTT. It is translated as CATSREAFQPQHF.

The rearrangement links TRBV5-6 to TRBJ2-1; D perhaps matches TRBD2 (6 bases). The CDR3 length is 15 residues. V lost 3 bases, J lost 3 bases, and 13 bases lay in between. Germline V lookup: CDR1 SGHDT, CDR2 YYEEEE. CDR3 coding DNA: TGTGCCAGCAGCTACGGGAGTGGAGGCTACAATGAGCAGTTCTTC. Encoded protein: CASSYGSGGYNEQFF.

Turning to this clone: Other DNA sequences in this sample translate to the same CDR3. V is TRBV18 and J is TRBJ1-2; TRBD1 aligns across 7 bases. Germline V gene data show CDR1 as KGHSH and CDR2 as LQKENI. V trimming: 2 bases; J trimming: 3 bases; junction bases outside the gene matches: 0. The CDR3 contains 13 residues. This CDR3 reads CASSPGQDYGYTF. The CDR3 coding sequence is TGTGCCAGCTCACCAGGACAGGACTATGGCTACACCTTC.

This clone was counted a single time. The genes are TRBV6-4 and TRBJ1-6; the D is unclear. Germline V gene sequence: CDR1 MRHNA, CDR2 SNTAGT. The CDR3 runs to 14 residues. Trimming took off 2 bases at V and 7 bases at J, with 9 bases between the two ends. CDR3 sequence: CASSDGQDNSPLHF. DNA of the CDR3: TGTGCCAGCAGTGACGGTCAGGACAATTCACCCCTCCACTTT.

The J gene is TRBJ2-7, the V gene TRBV7-9; tentatively, D is TRBD2 (7 bases). V shed 0 bases and J shed 6 bases, with 12 bases lying between them. The CDR3 is 14 amino acids. CDR1 and CDR2 from the germline V gene are SEHNR and FQNEAQ (reference sequence). The CDR3 loop reads CASSLAFGGAEQYF. In nucleotides, the CDR3 is TGTGCCAGCAGCTTAGCTTTTGGGGGGGCCGAGCAGTACTTC.

The rearrangement uses TRBV18 and TRBJ1-4; 8 bases are shared with TRBD1. V lost 2 bases, J lost 7 bases, and 6 bases stayed unmatched. Germline CDR1 reads KGHSH; CDR2 reads LQKENI. CDR3 length equals 15 residues. The CDR3 is CASSPADRAGEKLFF. The CDR3 DNA is TGTGCCAGCTCACCAGCGGACAGGGCGGGTGAAAAACTGTTTTTT.

The V gene is TRBV27, the J gene TRBJ2-7; possibly TRBD1 for D (5 bases). V lost 4 bases, J lost 0 bases, and 10 bases lay in between. The germline V gene has CDR1 MNHEY and CDR2 SMNVEV (reference sequence). The CDR3 spans 14 residues. The CDR3 DNA follows: TGTGCCAGCAGTTCCCCGACAGTCTCCTACGAGCAGTACTTC. Translating it yields CASSSPTVSYEQYF.

The chain has TRBV24-1 and TRBJ1-5, with no clear D. CDR3 size: 11 residues. The V end was cut by 9 bases, the J end by 10 bases, with 12 bases between. Germline V gene data show CDR1 as KGHDR and CDR2 as SFDVKD. The CDR3 region has the DNA TGTGCCACCGGAGAGGGAGGACCCCAGCATTTT. Protein product: CATGEGGPQHF.

The chain employs TRBV27 and TRBJ1-1; D remains unclear. The CDR3 has 13 residues. Trimming removed 5 bases at V and 11 bases at J, with 18 bases between. Looked up from germline, CDR1 is MNHEY and CDR2 is SMNVEV (reference sequence). The CDR3 loop is CASSTDSFSPAFF. The CDR3 DNA is TGTGCCAGCAGTACGGACTCCTTCTCGCCGGCTTTCTTT.

This chain links TRBV6-5 with TRBJ2-1; D not resolved. This CDR3 has 15 residues. Germline values: CDR1 MNHEY, CDR2 SVGAGI. V lost 6 bases and J lost 7, with 19 bases in between. In DNA form, the CDR3 reads TGTGCCAGCAGCCGCGACCGCGAGCCGGGTAATGAGCAGTTCTTC. Translating gives CASSRDREPGNEQFF.

This chain links TRBV6-5 with TRBJ1-2; D ambiguous. CDR3 length: 12 amino acids. Trimming pared 6 bases from V and 8 bases from J, leaving 13 bases between. The germline V gene has CDR1 MNHEY and CDR2 SVGAGI. The CDR3 loop is CASSRKGYGYTF. CDR3 sequence (DNA): TGTGCCAGCAGCCGTAAAGGCTACGGCTACACCTTC.

The J gene is TRBJ1-5, the V gene TRBV10-2, with D possibly matching TRBD1 (5 bases). CDR1 and CDR2 (germline): WSHSY, SAAADI. This CDR3 has 16 amino acids. Trimming left V 0 bases short and J 5 bases short, with 14 bases between. CDR3 DNA sequence: TGCGCCAGCAGTGAGTCGTTAAGGGACCGATATCAGCCCCAGCATTTT. Encoded protein: CASSESLRDRYQPQHF.

CDR3 sequence reads: CASSLDRMNTGELFF. Here the CDR3 DNA reads TGTGCCAGCTCACTGGACAGGATGAACACCGGGGAGCTGTTTTTT. The V call is TRBV18, the J call TRBJ2-2; 7 bases are shared with TRBD1. This CDR3 is built from 15 residues. J lost 1 base, V lost 4 bases, and 3 bases had no gene match. Looked up from germline, CDR1 is KGHSH and CDR2 is LQKENI.